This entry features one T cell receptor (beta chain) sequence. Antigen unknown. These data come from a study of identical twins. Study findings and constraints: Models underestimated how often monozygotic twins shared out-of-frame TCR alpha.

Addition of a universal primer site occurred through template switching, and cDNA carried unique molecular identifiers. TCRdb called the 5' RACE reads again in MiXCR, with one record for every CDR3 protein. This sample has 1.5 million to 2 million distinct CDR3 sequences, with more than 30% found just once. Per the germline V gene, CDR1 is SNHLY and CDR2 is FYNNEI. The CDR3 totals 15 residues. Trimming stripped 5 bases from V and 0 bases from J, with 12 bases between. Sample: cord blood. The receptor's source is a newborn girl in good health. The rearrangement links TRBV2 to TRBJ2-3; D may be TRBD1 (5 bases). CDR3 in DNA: TGTGCCAGCAGTACCGCCAGGGCCAGCACAGATACGCAGTATTTT. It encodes CASSTARASTDTQYF.